A selection of T cell receptor beta chains follows, all from one sample in a study of blood T cell repertoires in COVID-19. Using immunoSEQ multiplex PCR, the repertoire was profiled, and TCRdb retains in-frame clones only, with some absent. The repertoire has about 160,000 clones, less than 85% of them found once; the top ten carry 3% to 3.5%. The sequencing sample was made of peripheral blood. These receptors originate from a human donor with acute or convalescent COVID-19. The donor label of this sample is uncertain. Both conserved end residues are part of each CDR3. The D gene is left open where the match is weak. The size of a clone is reported for some rows only, either as once, few or many, or as a class for expanded clones.

v_gene	abundance	d_gene	j_gene	CDR3nt	CDR3aa
TRBV2	.	TRBD2	TRBJ2-1	TGTGCCAGCATGAGGGAAACGGGGGGTGAGCAGTTCTTC	CASMRETGGEQFF
TRBV19	.	TRBD1	TRBJ1-1	TGTGCCAGTAGTTTAAGGGGGCAGATGAACACTGAAGCTTTCTTT	CASSLRGQMNTEAFF
TRBV29-1	.	.	TRBJ1-2	TGCAGCGCCGTACAGTCCTATGGCTACACCTTC	CSAVQSYGYTF
TRBV11-3	once	TRBD1	TRBJ2-1	TGTGCCAGCAGCTTAGGACAGGGACACAATGAGCAGTTCTTC	CASSLGQGHNEQFF
TRBV24-1	once	TRBD2	TRBJ2-1	TGTGCCACCAGTGATAGCGGGGGTGGATCCTACAATGAGCAGTTCTTC	CATSDSGGGSYNEQFF
TRBV30	.	.	TRBJ1-1	TGTGCCTGGAATCAGGCCCCTGAAGCTTTCTTT	CAWNQAPEAFF
TRBV7-3	.	TRBD2	TRBJ2-7	TGTGCCAGCAGTCCCAGCGGGGGCCGCGCCTACGAGCAGTACTTC	CASSPSGGRAYEQYF
TRBV4-3	.	TRBD1	TRBJ1-1	TGCGCCAGCAGCCAAGCGACGACAGGGGGGAAATACACTGAAGCTTTCTTT	CASSQATTGGKYTEAFF
TRBV24-1	.	TRBD2	TRBJ2-3	TGTGCCACCAGTGATTTGCGGGGGGGAAGCACAGATACGCAGTATTTT	CATSDLRGGSTDTQYF
TRBV15	.	.	TRBJ1-6	TGTGCCACCAGCAGAGAAAATTCAGGGGTTAATGCCCCCCTCCACTTT	CATSRENSGVNAPLHF
TRBV27	.	.	TRBJ2-6	TGTGCCAGCAGTTTCGGGGCAGGGAGGCAGGAAGGCTCTGGGGCCAACGTCCTGACTTTC	CASSFGAGRQEGSGANVLTF
TRBV5-4	once	TRBD1	TRBJ2-2	TGTGCCAGCAGCCGGGACAGCCTCGCGAACACCGGGGAGCTGTTTTTT	CASSRDSLANTGELFF
TRBV20-1	few	.	TRBJ1-5	TGCAGTGCTAGTAATATCGTTAGCAATCAGCCCCAGCATTTT	CSASNIVSNQPQHF
TRBV4-2	.	TRBD1	TRBJ2-7	TGTGCCAGCAGCCAAGACACAGGGGCCTACGAGCAGTACTTC	CASSQDTGAYEQYF
TRBV6-5	once	.	TRBJ1-2	TGTGCCAGCAGGCCCATTTACAGGGAAAGGGGTGGCTACACCTTC	CASRPIYRERGGYTF
TRBV19	once	.	TRBJ1-4	TGTGCCAGTAGTGCTACAGGAACCCGTCGAGAAAAACTGTTTTTT	CASSATGTRREKLFF
TRBV29-1	few	.	TRBJ2-7	TGCAGCGTTGTTGTCTTGACACGGTTTTACGAGCAGTACTTC	CSVVVLTRFYEQYF
TRBV5-1	.	TRBD2	TRBJ2-3	TGCGCCAGCAGCGCTGGACTAGCGGGTTCCGTATTTCACACAGATACGCAGTATTTT	CASSAGLAGSVFHTDTQYF
TRBV10-3	.	TRBD1	TRBJ2-6	TGTGCCACCGGACAGGGGGGAACTGGGGCCAACGTCCTGACTTTC	CATGQGGTGANVLTF
TRBV4-3	.	.	TRBJ1-2	TGCGCCAGCAGCCCCGAAACCCGAGGCTATGGCTACACCTTC	CASSPETRGYGYTF
TRBV6-5	once	.	TRBJ1-6	TGTGCCAGCAGTTACAGGGGATCCCATAATTCACCCCTCCACTTT	CASSYRGSHNSPLHF
TRBV24-1	.	.	TRBJ1-3	TGTGCCACCAGTGAGGGGGCGTTTGGAAACACCATATATTTT	CATSEGAFGNTIYF
TRBV6-2/TRBV6-3	.	.	TRBJ2-7	TGTGCCAGCAGTTACGGTGGGGCCCTCGGCGAGCAGTACTTC	CASSYGGALGEQYF
TRBV5-1	.	TRBD1	TRBJ2-7	TGCGCCAGCAGCTCCTCCGGGACAGGGGTTTACGAGCAGTACTTC	CASSSSGTGVYEQYF
TRBV6-2/TRBV6-3	.	TRBD1	TRBJ2-7	TGTGCCAGCAGTTTAACAGGGGTCGCCTACGAGCAGTACTTC	CASSLTGVAYEQYF
TRBV7-6	.	TRBD2	TRBJ2-2	TGTGCCAGCAGCCGAGCGGGGGGCCGTCGAGGCACCGGGGAGCTGTTTTTT	CASSRAGGRRGTGELFF
TRBV25-1	.	TRBD1	TRBJ2-7	TGTGCCAGCAGTGAAAGGGGTACAGGGGGCTACGAGCAGTACTTC	CASSERGTGGYEQYF
TRBV5-8	.	.	TRBJ1-5	TGTGCCAGCAGCTTGAACAGGGCTTTTGGCAATCAGCCCCAGCATTTT	CASSLNRAFGNQPQHF
TRBV19	.	TRBD1	TRBJ1-1	TGTGCCAGTAAATGGACAGGCCCGAACACTGAAGCTTTCTTT	CASKWTGPNTEAFF
TRBV9	once	.	TRBJ1-1	TGTGCCAGCAGCGTAGCCCCTGACACTGAAGCTTTCTTT	CASSVAPDTEAFF
TRBV7-2	.	.	TRBJ2-3	TGTGCCAGCAGCTTTAGTTTTAGCACAGATACGCAGTATTTT	CASSFSFSTDTQYF
TRBV10-3	.	TRBD1	TRBJ1-2	TGTGCCATCAGTCTGACAGGGGGGAACTATGGCTACACCTTC	CAISLTGGNYGYTF
TRBV4-3	.	.	TRBJ1-1	TGCGCCAGCAGCCAAGAACCGAGGGACACTGAAGCTTTCTTT	CASSQEPRDTEAFF
TRBV28	.	TRBD1	TRBJ1-6	TGTGCCAGCAGAGGCAGGGGGCATAATTCACCCCTCCACTTT	CASRGRGHNSPLHF
TRBV21-1	.	.	TRBJ2-3	TGTGCCAGCAGCAAAGCCTCATTGAGGGAATGGACAGATACGCAGTATTTT	CASSKASLREWTDTQYF
TRBV9	.	TRBD2	TRBJ2-7	TGTGCCAGCAGCCATACTAGCGGGGGGGCCTACGAGCAGTACTTC	CASSHTSGGAYEQYF
TRBV7-8	.	TRBD1	TRBJ1-2	TGTGCCAGCAGCTTGGCTACACAGGGGGCCTATGGCTACACCTTC	CASSLATQGAYGYTF
TRBV2	many	.	TRBJ1-2	TGTGCCAGCAGTGATGTTGGACTTGTTGCTGGGGGCTACACCTTC	CASSDVGLVAGGYTF
TRBV11-2	.	TRBD1	TRBJ2-7	TGTGCCAGCAGCCCCCCTATGGGTCAGACAGGGAGTTACGAGCAGTACTTC	CASSPPMGQTGSYEQYF
TRBV7-2	.	.	TRBJ1-2	TGTGCCAGCAGCTTACGGCAGGATGGCTACACCTTC	CASSLRQDGYTF
TRBV12-5	few	.	TRBJ1-3	TGTGCTAGTGGCCTCTTAGGGTTTGGACAGACTTCTGGAAACACCATATATTTT	CASGLLGFGQTSGNTIYF
TRBV5-6	.	TRBD2	TRBJ2-1	TGTGCCAGCATCTTCTATAGCGGGGGGTCCTACAATGAGCAGTTCTTC	CASIFYSGGSYNEQFF
TRBV4-3	.	.	TRBJ1-6	TGCGCCAGCAGCCAAGATTCACTCGGGAATTCACCCCTCCACTTT	CASSQDSLGNSPLHF
TRBV28	once	TRBD1	TRBJ1-5	TGTGCCAGCTCAACGACGGGACAGGGGTTTGGTCAGCCCCAGCATTTT	CASSTTGQGFGQPQHF
TRBV9	few	.	TRBJ1-2	TGTGCCAGCAGCGTCGGACAGTATGGCTACACCTTC	CASSVGQYGYTF
TRBV19	.	.	TRBJ1-2	TGTGCCAGTAGTAACCGGGGACAACGATTTAACTATGGCTACACCTTC	CASSNRGQRFNYGYTF
TRBV11-2	once	.	TRBJ2-2	TGTGCCAGCACCCCTCAGGGTGGCTTAACCGGGGAGCTGTTTTTT	CASTPQGGLTGELFF
TRBV11-2	.	TRBD2	TRBJ2-5	TGTGCCAGCAGCCTGGGGCGGGGGGCCCGGGAGACCCAGTACTTC	CASSLGRGARETQYF
TRBV29-1	.	.	TRBJ1-5	TGCAGCGTCGAGGGGGGGTCAGGTCAGCCCCAGCATTTT	CSVEGGSGQPQHF
TRBV3-1/TRBV3-2	.	.	TRBJ1-2	TGTGCCAGCAGCCAAGCCGACCAGGGCCGCTATGGCTACACCTTC	CASSQADQGRYGYTF
TRBV30	few	TRBD1	TRBJ2-7	TGTGCCTGGAGTGTACATACGGGGACAGTCTCCTACGAGCAGTACTTC	CAWSVHTGTVSYEQYF
TRBV12-3/TRBV12-4	.	.	TRBJ1-1	TGTGCCAGCAGTTTAGGGACAGCTCTCCCCGCTTTCTTT	CASSLGTALPAFF
TRBV18	few	TRBD1	TRBJ2-5	TGTGCCAGCTCAACAAGGACAGGGCAAGAGACCCAGTACTTC	CASSTRTGQETQYF
TRBV11-2	.	.	TRBJ1-3	TGTGCCAGCAGCTTATTTGCAGGCACCATATATTTT	CASSLFAGTIYF